This TCR beta chain is drawn from a study of cytomegalovirus exposure and HLA in healthy donors. The CDR3 extends over 15 amino acids. CDR1 and CDR2 (germline): MRHNA, SNTAGT. V gave up 6 bases and J gave up 0 bases, with 12 bases separating them. This table comes from immunoSEQ multiplex PCR, and its TCRdb copy is limited to in-frame clones, with some not included. The sample consists of about 240,000 clones, 75% to 90% of them appearing once. The chain uses TRBV6-4 and TRBJ1-5; D perhaps matches TRBD1 (6 bases). The sequence was collected from a woman in her 30s in good health and CMV-seropositive. Sequenced input: PBMCs. CDR3 DNA: TGTGCCAGCAGGATGACAGGTAATAGCAATCAGCCCCAGCATTTT. It encodes CASRMTGNSNQPQHF.